This TCR beta chain was recorded in a study of OX40 agonist ivuxolimab in advanced cancers. The wider study: Ivuxolimab, an antibody that agonizes OX40 (CD134), was administered to the patients. At doses from 0.01 to 10 mg/kg, patients were given intravenous ivuxolimab every 2 weeks.

Study outcomes and limitations: CD8+ T cells showed, on average, more clonal expansion than CD4+ cells.

In regard to this clone: Its antigen is as yet unknown.

TCRdb keeps only in-frame clones here, not all; method: immunoSEQ multiplex PCR. The repertoire consists of about 26,000 clones, with about nine tenths occurring once and the leading ten covering roughly 23%. This CDR3 has 11 amino acids. CDR1 and CDR2 (germline): SGHTS, YDEGEE. Trimming took off 1 base at V and 6 bases at J, with 3 bases between the two ends. V usage is TRBV5-8 and J usage is TRBJ2-3; no definite D call. The source of this sequence is an adult with an advanced solid tumor such as melanoma, head and neck, liver or kidney cancer. The sequencing here drew on CD4+ or CD8+ T cells sorted from blood, taken in a trial of the OX40 agonist ivuxolimab. The CDR3 bases are TGTGCCAGCAGCTTGCCCGATACGCAGTATTTT. Encoded protein: CASSLPDTQYF.